The clone carrying this T cell receptor beta chain has just one count. Study processing details: From reference gene primer amplification, estimates of nucleated cell counts were derived. Generated by immunoSEQ multiplex PCR, the TCRdb table keeps only in-frame clones and is missing some. V and J calls and clone size are those listed in that table; D and trimming were worked out from the DNA. The table lists hundreds of thousands of clones, 80% to 90% of them singletons. The data were taken from a study of blood T cell repertoires in COVID-19. Looking at the study overall: From the United States, Italy and Spain came samples of acute and convalescent COVID-19. Sources were T cells, B-cell-depleted T cells, or PBMCs; the material itself was cDNA or gDNA.

Germline-derived CDR1 and CDR2 are MGHDK and SYGVNS. V shed 7 bases and J 0 bases; nucleotides not matched to a gene: 4. The CDR3 is made up of 14 amino acids. The receptor was isolated from an elderly man with acute or convalescent COVID-19. Sequencing was performed on peripheral blood. J is TRBJ2-7 and V is TRBV25-1; 9 positions match TRBD2. CDR3 DNA sequence: TGTGCCAGCATGGGTAGCGGGAGCTCCTACGAGCAGTACTTC. It is translated as CASMGSGSSYEQYF.